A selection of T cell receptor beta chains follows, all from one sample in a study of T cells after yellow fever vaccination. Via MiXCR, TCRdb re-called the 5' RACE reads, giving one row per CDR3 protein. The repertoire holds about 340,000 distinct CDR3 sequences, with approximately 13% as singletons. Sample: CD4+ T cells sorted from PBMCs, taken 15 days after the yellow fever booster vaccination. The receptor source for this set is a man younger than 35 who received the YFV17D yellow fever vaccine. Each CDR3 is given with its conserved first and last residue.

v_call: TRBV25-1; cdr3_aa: CASRPGPDYEQYF
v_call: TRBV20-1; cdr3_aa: CSATSEFQTQYF
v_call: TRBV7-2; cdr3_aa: CASSFFAGSYNEQFF
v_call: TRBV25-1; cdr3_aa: CASSDHRGGAYNEQFF
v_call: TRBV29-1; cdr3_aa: CSVAQGNSNQPQHF
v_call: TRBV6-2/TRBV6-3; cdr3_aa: CASSTQTGQDKAFF
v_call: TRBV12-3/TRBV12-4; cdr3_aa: CASSFTGGAEQYF
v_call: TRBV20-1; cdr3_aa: CSAARVRGLGGQPQHF
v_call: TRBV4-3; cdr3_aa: CASSKQGLYNEQFF
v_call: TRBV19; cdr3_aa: CASGAWAGEETQYF
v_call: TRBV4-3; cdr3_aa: CASSQERLDSANTGELFF
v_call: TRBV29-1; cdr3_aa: CSVDGQGAQETQYF